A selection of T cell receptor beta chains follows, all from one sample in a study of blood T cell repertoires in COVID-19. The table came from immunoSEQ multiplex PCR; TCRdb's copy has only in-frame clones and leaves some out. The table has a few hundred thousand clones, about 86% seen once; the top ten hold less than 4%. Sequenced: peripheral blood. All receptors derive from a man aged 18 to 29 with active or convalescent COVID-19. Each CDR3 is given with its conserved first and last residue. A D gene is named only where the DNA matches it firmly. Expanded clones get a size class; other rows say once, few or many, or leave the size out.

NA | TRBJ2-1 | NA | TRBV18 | TGTGCCAGCTCCGAAGCGGGCGAAAACAATGAGCAGTTCTTC | CASSEAGENNEQFF
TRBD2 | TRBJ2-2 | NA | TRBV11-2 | TGTGCCAGCAGCAGACTAGCGGCTGACACCGGGGAGCTGTTTTTT | CASSRLAADTGELFF
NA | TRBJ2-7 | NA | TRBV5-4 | TGTGCCACCGAACGGGGTGGCGAGCAGTACTTC | CATERGGEQYF
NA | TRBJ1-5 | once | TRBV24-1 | TGTGCCACCAGTGATTCGGACACCAATCAGCCCCAGCATTTT | CATSDSDTNQPQHF
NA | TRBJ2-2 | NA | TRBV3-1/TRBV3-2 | TGTGCCAGCAGCCGCGGGACGCCGAACACCGGGGAGCTGTTTTTT | CASSRGTPNTGELFF
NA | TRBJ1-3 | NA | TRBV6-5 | TGTGCCAGCAGTTACGAAGGAGACTCTGGAAACACCATATATTTT | CASSYEGDSGNTIYF
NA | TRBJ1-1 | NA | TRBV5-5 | TGTGCCAGCACCCTGCCGGGGAGCACTGAAGCTTTCTTT | CASTLPGSTEAFF
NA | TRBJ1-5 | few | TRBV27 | TGTGCCAGCAGTCAGGATGGACAGCCCCAGCATTTT | CASSQDGQPQHF
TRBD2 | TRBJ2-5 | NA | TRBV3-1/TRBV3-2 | TGTGCCAGCAGCCAAGACGAGTCCAGCGGGAGAAGTTGGAGAGAGACCCAGTACTTC | CASSQDESSGRSWRETQYF
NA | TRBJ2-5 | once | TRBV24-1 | TGTGCCACCAGTGATTATACCGGGGAGACCCAGTACTTC | CATSDYTGETQYF
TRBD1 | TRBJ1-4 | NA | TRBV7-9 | TGTGCCAGCAGCTCCGGACAGGGGACGGATGAAAAACTGTTTTTT | CASSSGQGTDEKLFF
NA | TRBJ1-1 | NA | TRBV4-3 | TGCGCCAGCAGCCAAGATCGGGGGGGAGTGAACACTGAAGCTTTCTTT | CASSQDRGGVNTEAFF
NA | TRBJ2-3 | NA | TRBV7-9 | TGTGCCAGCAGCTTAATAAGGCAGGGAGGAGATACGCAGTATTTT | CASSLIRQGGDTQYF
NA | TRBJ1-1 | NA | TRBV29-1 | TGCAGCGCCTGGGGCGGGGGGAACACTGAAGCTTTCTTT | CSAWGGGNTEAFF
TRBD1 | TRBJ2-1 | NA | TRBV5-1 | TGCGCCAGCAGTTCCACAGGGGGCGAAGGGGATGAGCAGTTCTTC | CASSSTGGEGDEQFF
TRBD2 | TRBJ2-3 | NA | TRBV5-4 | TGTGCCAGCAGCCCGGTCGGGACTAGCGGGCACCTTCAGTATTTT | CASSPVGTSGHLQYF
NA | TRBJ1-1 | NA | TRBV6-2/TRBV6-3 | TGTGCCAGCAGATACGTAAGAGACACTGAAGCTTTCTTT | CASRYVRDTEAFF
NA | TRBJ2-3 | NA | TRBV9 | TGTGCCAGCAGCGTGGCAGGGGAGGGAGATACGCAGTATTTT | CASSVAGEGDTQYF
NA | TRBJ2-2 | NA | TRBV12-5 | TGTGCTAGTGGTTCGATGCGGAACACCGGGGAGCTGTTTTTT | CASGSMRNTGELFF
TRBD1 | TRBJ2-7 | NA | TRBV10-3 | TGTGCCATCACCCCGGGACAGGACTCCTACGAGCAGTACTTC | CAITPGQDSYEQYF
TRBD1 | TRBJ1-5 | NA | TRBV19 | TGTGCCACCAATTCCAGGGGGCATCAGCCCCAGCATTTT | CATNSRGHQPQHF
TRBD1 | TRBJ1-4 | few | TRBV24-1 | TGTGCCACCAGTGATGCAACCCCAGGGGGCGCCGATGAAAAACTGTTTTTT | CATSDATPGGADEKLFF
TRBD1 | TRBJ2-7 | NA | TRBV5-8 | TGTGCCAGCAGCCCGGAAGGGGACAGTTCTCCGGGCGAGCAGTACTTC | CASSPEGDSSPGEQYF
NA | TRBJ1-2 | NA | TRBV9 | TGTGCCAGCAGCCCCCGGGAGGGGGGTTTTTATGGCTACACCTTC | CASSPREGGFYGYTF
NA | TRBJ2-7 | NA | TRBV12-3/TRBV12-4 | TGTGCCAGCAGTTCCACAGGTTACAACGAGCAGTACTTC | CASSSTGYNEQYF
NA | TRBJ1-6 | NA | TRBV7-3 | TGTGCCAGCAGCTTCGGGAGTATGAATTCACCCCTCCACTTT | CASSFGSMNSPLHF
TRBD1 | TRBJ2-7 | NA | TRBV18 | TGTGCCAGCTCACCCGGACAGGGTCCCTACGAGCAGTACTTC | CASSPGQGPYEQYF
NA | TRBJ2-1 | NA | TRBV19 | TGTGCCAGTGCTAGGTTTGGTAGCGGCGACTCCTACAATGAGCAGTTCTTC | CASARFGSGDSYNEQFF
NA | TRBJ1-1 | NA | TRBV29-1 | TGCAGCGTTAAACAGTCGAACACTGAAGCTTTCTTT | CSVKQSNTEAFF
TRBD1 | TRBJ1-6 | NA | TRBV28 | TGTGCCAGCAGTGAGGGGGCGGGGGGCTTTGGTTCACCCCTCCACTTT | CASSEGAGGFGSPLHF
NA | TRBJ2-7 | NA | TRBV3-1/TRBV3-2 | TGTGCCAGCAGCCAAGTTCAGGGTTCCTACGAGCAGTACTTC | CASSQVQGSYEQYF
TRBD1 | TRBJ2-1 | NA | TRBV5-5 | TGTGCCAGCAGCTTAAACAGGGGAAGGCTCTTC | CASSLNRGRLF
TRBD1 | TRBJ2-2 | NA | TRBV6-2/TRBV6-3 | TGTGCCAGCAGTTACTCAAAGGGGGCGATTACCGGGGAGCTGTTTTTT | CASSYSKGAITGELFF
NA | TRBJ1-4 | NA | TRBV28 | TGTGCCAGCATCGGAGGAAATGAAAAACTGTTTTTT | CASIGGNEKLFF
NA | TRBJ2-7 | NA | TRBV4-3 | TGCGCCAGCAGCCGGGGCAGCTCCTACGAGCAGTACTTC | CASSRGSSYEQYF
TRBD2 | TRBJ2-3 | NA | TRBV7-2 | TGTGCCAGCAGCTCCTTAGCGGGAGCCCCAGATACGCAGTATTTT | CASSSLAGAPDTQYF
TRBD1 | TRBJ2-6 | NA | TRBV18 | TGTGCCAGCTCACCAGGGCAGGGGGCCGGGGCCAACGTCCTGACTTTC | CASSPGQGAGANVLTF
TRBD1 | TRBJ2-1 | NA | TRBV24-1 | TGTGCCACCAGTGATTCCGGGACAGGAAACTTGGATGAGCAGTTCTTC | CATSDSGTGNLDEQFF
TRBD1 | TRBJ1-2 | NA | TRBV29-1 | TGCAGCGTAGGGACAGGGGTCCGACCGGGCTACACCTTC | CSVGTGVRPGYTF
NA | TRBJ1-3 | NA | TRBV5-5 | TGTGCCAGCAGCTGGGACCTTCAAGGGGGCACCATATATTTT | CASSWDLQGGTIYF
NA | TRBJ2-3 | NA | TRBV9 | TGTGCCAGCAGCGAACAGTTTCCAGATACGCAGTATTTT | CASSEQFPDTQYF
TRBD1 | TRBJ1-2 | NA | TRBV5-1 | TGCGCCAGCAGCGAAGAACAGGGGAACTATGGCTACACCTTC | CASSEEQGNYGYTF
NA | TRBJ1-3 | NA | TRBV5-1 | TGCGCCAGCAGCTTGGTGGGCATAGGAAACACCATATATTTT | CASSLVGIGNTIYF
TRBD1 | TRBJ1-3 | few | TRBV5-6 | TGTGCCAGCAGACGAGGGGGCGTGGGCACCATATATTTT | CASRRGGVGTIYF
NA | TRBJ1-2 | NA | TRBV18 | TGTGCCAGCTCACCACGAACAGGACTAGGCTATGGCTACACCTTC | CASSPRTGLGYGYTF
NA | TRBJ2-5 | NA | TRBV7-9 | TGTGCCAGCAGCCCGGGATTAACTCAAGAGACCCAGTACTTC | CASSPGLTQETQYF
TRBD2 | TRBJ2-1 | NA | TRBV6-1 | TGTGCCAGCAGTGAGACTAGCGTCGGTGAGCAGTTCTTC | CASSETSVGEQFF
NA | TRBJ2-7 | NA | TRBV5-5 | TGTGCCAGCAGCCGAACAGTGTACGAGCAGTACTTC | CASSRTVYEQYF
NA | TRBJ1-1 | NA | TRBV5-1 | TGCGCCAGCAGCTTGGGTAGATTTGACACTGAAGCTTTCTTT | CASSLGRFDTEAFF
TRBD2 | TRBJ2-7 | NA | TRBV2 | TGTGCCAGCAGTAGGCTAGCGGGTACCTACGAGCAGTACTTC | CASSRLAGTYEQYF
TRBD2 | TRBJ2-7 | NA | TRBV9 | TGTGCCAGCAGCCCCCGGACTAGCGGGACAATCTACGAGCAGTACTTC | CASSPRTSGTIYEQYF
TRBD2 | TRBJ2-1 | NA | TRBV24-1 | TGTGCCACCAGTGACACTCCTAGCGGATTACACCCCATCAATGAGCAGTTCTTC | CATSDTPSGLHPINEQFF
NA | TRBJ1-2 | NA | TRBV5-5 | TGTGCCAGCAGCTTGGCCCGGGGAGTCGTAGCGCGCGACCTATATGGCTACACCTTC | CASSLARGVVARDLYGYTF
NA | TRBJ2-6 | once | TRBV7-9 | TGTGCCAGCAGCCGGGGAGTCGGCTCTGGGGCCAACGTCCTGACTTTC | CASSRGVGSGANVLTF
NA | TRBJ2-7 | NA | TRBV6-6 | TGTGCCAGCAGCAGGGCCTACGAGCAGTACTTC | CASSRAYEQYF
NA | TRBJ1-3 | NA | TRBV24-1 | TGTGCCACCAGTGATTTGAGGGGTGTTGGAAACACCATATATTTT | CATSDLRGVGNTIYF
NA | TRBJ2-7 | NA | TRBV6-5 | TGTGCCAGCAGTTCCGACAGCTTACACGAGCAGTACTTC | CASSSDSLHEQYF